The rows below give T cell receptor beta chains drawn from one sample of a study of cytomegalovirus exposure and HLA in healthy donors. Here immunoSEQ multiplex PCR was the method, and the copy in TCRdb shows in-frame clones only, minus some. Of 130,000 or so clones detected, 81% appear once; the ten largest clones hold 2% to 2.5%. Input material: PBMCs. Every receptor here comes from a woman in her thirties or forties in good health and CMV-seronegative. Both conserved end residues are part of each CDR3. D genes are given only for firm matches. For some rows the clone size is stated as once, few or many, or as a class when expanded; others skip it.

D: TRBD2
J: TRBJ2-5
V: TRBV7-8
size: -
CDR3: CASSLWTSGGGPGETQYF
DNA: TGTGCCAGCAGCTTATGGACTAGCGGGGGGGGACCTGGGGAGACCCAGTACTTC

D: -
J: TRBJ2-3
V: TRBV6-4
size: -
CDR3: CASSEGTGSDTQYF
DNA: TGTGCCAGCAGTGAAGGAACGGGGTCGGATACGCAGTATTTT

D: TRBD2
J: TRBJ2-1
V: TRBV4-1
size: -
CDR3: CASSQGSSGGYYNEQFF
DNA: TGCGCCAGCAGCCAAGGGTCTAGCGGGGGGTACTACAATGAGCAGTTCTTC

D: -
J: TRBJ2-1
V: TRBV12-1
size: -
CDR3: CASSPGTGKYNEQFF
DNA: TGTGCCAGCAGCCCCGGGACAGGGAAGTACAATGAGCAGTTCTTC

D: -
J: TRBJ2-7
V: TRBV6-5
size: few
CDR3: CASRSGLGEQYF
DNA: TGTGCCAGCAGATCGGGGTTGGGCGAGCAGTACTTC

D: TRBD2
J: TRBJ2-7
V: TRBV5-1
size: -
CDR3: CASSLARLAGVVVYEQYF
DNA: TGCGCCAGCAGCTTGGCTAGACTAGCGGGAGTAGTGGTCTACGAGCAGTACTTC

D: -
J: TRBJ2-5
V: TRBV13
size: -
CDR3: CASSLGASPETQYF
DNA: TGTGCCAGCAGCTTAGGGGCCTCGCCAGAGACCCAGTACTTC

D: -
J: TRBJ2-1
V: TRBV6-5
size: few
CDR3: CASSRETSSWNEQFF
DNA: TGTGCCAGCAGTCGAGAAACGTCATCCTGGAATGAGCAGTTCTTC

D: TRBD1
J: TRBJ1-2
V: TRBV7-2
size: -
CDR3: CASSLQRGGHGYAF
DNA: TGTGCCAGCAGCTTACAACGAGGGGGCCATGGCTACGCCTTC

D: TRBD2
J: TRBJ2-7
V: TRBV15
size: -
CDR3: CATSFRLAGDEQYF
DNA: TGTGCCACCAGCTTCCGACTAGCGGGCGACGAGCAGTACTTC

D: -
J: TRBJ1-5
V: TRBV2
size: -
CDR3: CASSDKTGDQPQHF
DNA: TGTGCCAGCAGTGACAAGACAGGAGATCAGCCCCAGCATTTT

D: TRBD1
J: TRBJ1-1
V: TRBV6-5
size: few
CDR3: CASTDRGGSAFF
DNA: TGTGCCAGCACGGACAGGGGGGGTTCAGCTTTCTTT

D: TRBD2
J: TRBJ2-1
V: TRBV6-5
size: -
CDR3: CASSYLAGGSNEQFF
DNA: TGTGCCAGCAGTTATCTAGCGGGAGGCAGCAATGAGCAGTTCTTC

D: -
J: TRBJ1-1
V: TRBV4-1
size: -
CDR3: CASSRRGSAEAFF
DNA: TGCGCCAGCAGCCGGAGGGGTAGCGCTGAAGCTTTCTTT

D: TRBD2
J: TRBJ2-1
V: TRBV6-5
size: -
CDR3: CASTQSSGGAHEQFF
DNA: TGTGCCAGCACCCAGTCTAGCGGGGGAGCACATGAGCAGTTCTTC

D: TRBD2
J: TRBJ2-1
V: TRBV4-2
size: once
CDR3: CASSQDPSGSWNEQFF
DNA: TGTGCCAGCAGCCAAGATCCTAGCGGGAGTTGGAATGAGCAGTTCTTC

D: TRBD1
J: TRBJ2-7
V: TRBV4-2
size: -
CDR3: CASSQDGNRGLSYEQYF
DNA: TGTGCCAGCAGCCAAGATGGTAACAGGGGCCTATCCTACGAGCAGTACTTC

D: -
J: TRBJ1-1
V: TRBV7-3
size: once
CDR3: CASSRTADTEAFF
DNA: TGTGCCAGCAGCCGAACCGCGGACACTGAAGCTTTCTTT

D: TRBD1
J: TRBJ1-5
V: TRBV10-3
size: -
CDR3: CAISNRGSNQPQHF
DNA: TGTGCCATCAGTAACAGGGGTAGCAATCAGCCCCAGCATTTT

D: -
J: TRBJ1-1
V: TRBV27
size: -
CDR3: CASSVQGLGTEAFF
DNA: TGTGCCAGCAGTGTACAGGGTCTGGGCACTGAAGCTTTCTTT

D: TRBD1
J: TRBJ1-1
V: TRBV5-1
size: -
CDR3: CASSLKTGDDTEAFF
DNA: TGCGCCAGCAGCTTAAAGACAGGGGACGACACTGAAGCTTTCTTT

D: TRBD2
J: TRBJ2-5
V: TRBV6-5
size: -
CDR3: CASSYMGSGAQETQYF
DNA: TGTGCCAGCAGTTACATGGGGAGCGGGGCTCAAGAGACCCAGTACTTC

D: -
J: TRBJ1-6
V: TRBV7-9
size: once
CDR3: CASSLASGTPTSPLHF
DNA: TGTGCCAGCAGCTTAGCGTCCGGGACTCCGACCTCACCCCTCCACTTT

D: -
J: TRBJ2-7
V: TRBV30
size: -
CDR3: CAWSGISSYEQYF
DNA: TGTGCCTGGAGCGGGATAAGCTCCTACGAGCAGTACTTC

D: TRBD2
J: TRBJ2-1
V: TRBV5-1
size: -
CDR3: CASSEAGTSGRGFNEQFF
DNA: TGCGCCAGCAGCGAAGCCGGGACTAGCGGGAGAGGGTTCAATGAGCAGTTCTTC

D: TRBD2
J: TRBJ2-3
V: TRBV5-1
size: -
CDR3: CASSLGSGRAADTQYF
DNA: TGCGCCAGCAGCTTGGGGAGCGGGAGGGCCGCAGATACGCAGTATTTT

D: TRBD2
J: TRBJ2-7
V: TRBV6-5
size: -
CDR3: CASSYGTSGVYEQYF
DNA: TGTGCCAGCAGTTACGGCACTAGCGGGGTGTACGAGCAGTACTTC

D: -
J: TRBJ2-3
V: TRBV7-9
size: -
CDR3: CASSLYPGDTQYF
DNA: TGTGCCAGCAGCTTATATCCAGGGGATACGCAGTATTTT

D: -
J: TRBJ1-1
V: TRBV6-5
size: -
CDR3: CASSLENVNTEAFF
DNA: TGTGCCAGCAGTCTCGAGAACGTGAACACTGAAGCTTTCTTT

D: TRBD1
J: TRBJ1-6
V: TRBV9
size: -
CDR3: CASSVAGTVNSPLHF
DNA: TGTGCCAGCAGTGTCGCCGGGACAGTTAATTCACCCCTCCACTTT

D: -
J: TRBJ1-1
V: TRBV10-3
size: -
CDR3: CAISPGVPEAFF
DNA: TGTGCCATCAGCCCGGGGGTACCTGAAGCTTTCTTT

D: -
J: TRBJ1-1
V: TRBV21-1
size: once
CDR3: CATPRGLNTEAFF
DNA: TGTGCCACCCCAAGGGGCCTGAACACTGAAGCTTTCTTT

D: -
J: TRBJ2-1
V: TRBV5-4
size: -
CDR3: CASSPSLGTGSYNEQFF
DNA: TGTGCCAGCAGCCCGTCCCTCGGGACTGGTTCCTACAATGAGCAGTTCTTC

D: TRBD2
J: TRBJ2-7
V: TRBV6-5
size: few
CDR3: CASSGSGGQAEQYF
DNA: TGTGCCAGCAGCGGTAGCGGGGGGCAAGCCGAGCAGTACTTC

D: -
J: TRBJ2-1
V: TRBV12-1
size: -
CDR3: CASSVNTGQIYNEQFF
DNA: TGTGCCAGCAGCGTAAACACGGGACAGATCTACAATGAGCAGTTCTTC

D: TRBD2
J: TRBJ2-1
V: TRBV29-1
size: -
CDR3: CSVIAGGTLNEQFF
DNA: TGCAGCGTTATAGCGGGGGGAACCTTGAATGAGCAGTTCTTC

D: -
J: TRBJ1-2
V: TRBV28
size: -
CDR3: CASSLGQNYGYTF
DNA: TGTGCCAGCAGTTTAGGGCAGAACTATGGCTACACCTTC

D: -
J: TRBJ1-3
V: TRBV5-1
size: -
CDR3: CASSFGGKGNTIYF
DNA: TGCGCCAGCAGCTTCGGGGGAAAGGGAAACACCATATATTTT

D: TRBD1
J: TRBJ2-7
V: TRBV27
size: -
CDR3: CASSWQGAGEQYF
DNA: TGTGCCAGCAGTTGGCAGGGGGCAGGGGAGCAGTACTTC

D: TRBD1
J: TRBJ1-6
V: TRBV5-6
size: -
CDR3: CASSLPRDRGLLGSPLHF
DNA: TGTGCCAGCAGCTTGCCGAGGGACAGGGGGCTGTTAGGCTCACCCCTCCACTTT

D: TRBD2
J: TRBJ2-1
V: TRBV7-3
size: -
CDR3: CASSREATTYNEQFF
DNA: TGTGCCAGCAGCCGGGAGGCCACGACTTACAATGAGCAGTTCTTC

D: TRBD1
J: TRBJ1-5
V: TRBV18
size: -
CDR3: CASSPGGGAGQPQHF
DNA: TGTGCCAGCTCACCAGGAGGGGGCGCGGGTCAGCCCCAGCATTTT

D: TRBD2
J: TRBJ2-4
V: TRBV2
size: few
CDR3: CASSEGLAGGKNIQYF
DNA: TGTGCCAGCAGTGAGGGGCTAGCGGGGGGAAAAAACATTCAGTACTTC

D: -
J: TRBJ2-5
V: TRBV28
size: -
CDR3: CASSPRGGNKETQYF
DNA: TGTGCCAGCAGCCCTCGTGGGGGGAATAAAGAGACCCAGTACTTC

D: TRBD2
J: TRBJ2-1
V: TRBV28
size: few
CDR3: CASSWGGSGSNEQFF
DNA: TGTGCCAGCAGTTGGGGGGGTAGCGGGAGTAACGAGCAGTTCTTC

D: TRBD1
J: TRBJ1-2
V: TRBV4-2
size: -
CDR3: CASSQGPSQDRADDGYTF
DNA: TGTGCCAGCAGCCAAGGACCATCTCAGGACAGGGCTGACGATGGCTACACCTTC

D: TRBD1
J: TRBJ2-7
V: TRBV11-2
size: -
CDR3: CASSSTDRATSYEQYF
DNA: TGTGCCAGCAGCTCAACCGACAGGGCTACCTCCTACGAGCAGTACTTC

D: -
J: TRBJ1-1
V: TRBV6-6
size: -
CDR3: CASSYALGTEAFF
DNA: TGTGCCAGCAGTTATGCCCTCGGCACTGAAGCTTTCTTT

D: -
J: TRBJ1-1
V: TRBV28
size: -
CDR3: CASNVGTNTEAFF
DNA: TGTGCCAGCAATGTGGGGACTAACACTGAAGCTTTCTTT

D: -
J: TRBJ2-7
V: TRBV11-2
size: -
CDR3: CASSLLWKISRGEQYF
DNA: TGTGCCAGCAGCTTACTTTGGAAGATAAGCCGGGGCGAGCAGTACTTC

D: -
J: TRBJ2-3
V: TRBV2
size: -
CDR3: CASRDGQIDTDTQYF
DNA: TGTGCCAGCAGGGACGGACAGATAGACACAGATACGCAGTATTTT

D: -
J: TRBJ1-5
V: TRBV5-5
size: -
CDR3: CASSPTGPNQPQHF
DNA: TGTGCCAGCAGCCCCACAGGGCCCAATCAGCCCCAGCATTTT

D: TRBD1
J: TRBJ2-2
V: TRBV7-9
size: -
CDR3: CSSSLAQGIAGELFF
DNA: TGTTCCAGCAGCTTAGCACAGGGGATCGCCGGGGAGCTGTTTTTT

D: -
J: TRBJ2-1
V: TRBV19
size: -
CDR3: CASSIRHHNEQFF
DNA: TGTGCCAGTAGTATCAGGCACCACAATGAGCAGTTCTTC

D: -
J: TRBJ2-4
V: TRBV4-1
size: few
CDR3: CASSQPGRGDYNIQYF
DNA: TGCGCCAGCAGCCAACCCGGGCGGGGCGACTATAACATTCAGTACTTC

D: TRBD2
J: TRBJ2-3
V: TRBV6-6
size: -
CDR3: CASSYSLAGGGDTQYF
DNA: TGTGCCAGCAGTTACTCCTTAGCGGGGGGCGGGGATACGCAGTATTTT

D: TRBD2
J: TRBJ2-3
V: TRBV19
size: -
CDR3: CASCRIAGGLEDTQYF
DNA: TGTGCCAGTTGCCGCATAGCGGGAGGGCTAGAAGATACGCAGTATTTT